This T cell receptor beta chain appears in the sequencing data of a study of cytomegalovirus exposure and HLA in healthy donors. Study observations and caveats: Later analysis associated a missense DCLRE1C variant with TCR beta V- and J-gene trimming.

PCR involved 60 Vbeta and 13 Jbeta primers. The protocol was immunoSEQ multiplex PCR, while the TCRdb copy is restricted to in-frame clones and leaves out a portion. The data show fewer than 150,000 clones, around 78% seen once. About this clone: The antigen is unknown.

CDR3 size: 15 residues. The V gene's germline CDR1 is MGHDK and CDR2 SYGVNS. V shed 5 bases and J 9 bases; nucleotides not matched to a gene: 12. The genes are TRBV25-1 and TRBJ2-1, with 8 nucleotides matching TRBD1. The clonotype comes from a male donor in good health and CMV-seronegative. Sequencing was carried out using PBMCs. CDR3 loop: CASSNYGTGIGEQFF. The DNA for the CDR3 is TGTGCCAGCAGTAACTATGGGACAGGAATTGGTGAGCAGTTCTTC.